This T cell receptor (beta chain) was captured in a study of cytomegalovirus exposure and HLA in healthy donors. Primers included in the PCR were 60 Vbeta and 13 Jbeta primers. Clones were sequenced by immunoSEQ multiplex PCR, and TCRdb holds only the in-frame ones, with some missing. The data contain just under 95,000 clones, over 75% of them singletons. This clone was picked up one time. Germline V gene data show CDR1 as GTSNPN and CDR2 as SVGIG (reference sequence). Trimming removed 6 bases from V and 11 bases from J, with 20 bases in between. The CDR3 is 13 residues long. What was sequenced was PBMCs. The clonotype comes from a girl under 10 years old in good health and CMV-seropositive. V usage is TRBV30 and J usage is TRBJ2-1; D remains ambiguous. This chain's CDR3 is CACSPMAAMKQFF. CDR3 bases: TGTGCCTGCTCTCCTATGGCGGCAATGAAGCAGTTCTTC.